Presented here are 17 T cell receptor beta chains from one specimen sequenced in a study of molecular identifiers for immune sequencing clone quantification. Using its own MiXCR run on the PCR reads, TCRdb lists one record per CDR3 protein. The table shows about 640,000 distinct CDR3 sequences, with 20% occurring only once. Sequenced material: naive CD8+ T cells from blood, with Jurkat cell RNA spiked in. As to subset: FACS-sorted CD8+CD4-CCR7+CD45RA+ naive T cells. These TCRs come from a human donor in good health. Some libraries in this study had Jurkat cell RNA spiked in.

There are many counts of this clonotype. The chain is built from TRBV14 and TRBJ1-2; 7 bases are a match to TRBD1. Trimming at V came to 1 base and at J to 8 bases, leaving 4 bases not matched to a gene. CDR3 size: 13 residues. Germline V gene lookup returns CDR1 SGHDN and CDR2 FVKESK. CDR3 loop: CASSQASGGGYTF. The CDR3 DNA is TGTGCCAGCAGCCAAGCGTCAGGGGGAGGCTACACCTTC.

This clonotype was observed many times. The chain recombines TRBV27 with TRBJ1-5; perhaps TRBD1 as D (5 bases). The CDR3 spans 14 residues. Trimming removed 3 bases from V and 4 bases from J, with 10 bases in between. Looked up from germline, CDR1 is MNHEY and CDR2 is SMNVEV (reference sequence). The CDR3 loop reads CASSLGRPNQPQHF. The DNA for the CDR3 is TGTGCCAGCAGTTTGGGACGGCCTAATCAGCCCCAGCATTTT.

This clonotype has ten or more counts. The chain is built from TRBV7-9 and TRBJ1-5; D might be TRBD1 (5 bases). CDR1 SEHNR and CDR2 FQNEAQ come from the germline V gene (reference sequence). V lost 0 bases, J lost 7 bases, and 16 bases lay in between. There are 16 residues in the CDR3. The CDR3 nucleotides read TGTGCCAGCAGCTTAGCGGGGGGACTTAGCGGGCAGCCCCAGCATTTT. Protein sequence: CASSLAGGLSGQPQHF.

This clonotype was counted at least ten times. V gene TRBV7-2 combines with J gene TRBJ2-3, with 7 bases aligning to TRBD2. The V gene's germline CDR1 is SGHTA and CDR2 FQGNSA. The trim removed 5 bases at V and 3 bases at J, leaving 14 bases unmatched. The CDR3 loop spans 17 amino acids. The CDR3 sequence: CASSLDPSGVTTDTQYF. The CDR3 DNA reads TGTGCCAGCAGCCTAGACCCGAGCGGGGTTACGACAGATACGCAGTATTTT. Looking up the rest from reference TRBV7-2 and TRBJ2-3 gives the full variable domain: GAGVSQSPSNKVTEKGKDVELRCDPISGHTALYWYRQSLGQGLEFLIYFQGNSAPDKSGLPSDRFSAERTGGSVSTLTIQRTQQEDSAVYLCASSLDPSGVTTDTQYFGPGTRLTVL.

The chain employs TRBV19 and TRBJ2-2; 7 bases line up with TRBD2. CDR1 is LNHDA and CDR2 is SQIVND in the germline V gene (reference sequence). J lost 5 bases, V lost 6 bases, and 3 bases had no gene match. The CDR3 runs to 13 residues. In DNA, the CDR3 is TGTGCCAGTAGACGTAGCGGGACCGGGGAGCTGTTTTTT. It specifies CASRRSGTGELFF.

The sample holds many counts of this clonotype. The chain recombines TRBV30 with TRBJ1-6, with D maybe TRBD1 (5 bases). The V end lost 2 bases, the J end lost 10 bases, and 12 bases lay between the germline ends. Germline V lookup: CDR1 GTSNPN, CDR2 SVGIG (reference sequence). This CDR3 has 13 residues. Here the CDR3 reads CAWSKGLGSPLHF. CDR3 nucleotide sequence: TGTGCCTGGAGTAAGGGGCTCGGCTCACCCCTCCACTTT.

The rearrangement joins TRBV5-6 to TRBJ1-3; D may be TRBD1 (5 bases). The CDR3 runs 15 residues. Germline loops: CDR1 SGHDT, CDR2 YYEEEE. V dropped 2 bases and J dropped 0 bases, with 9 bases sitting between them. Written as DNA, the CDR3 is TGTGCCAGCAGCTTAAGACAGACCTCTGGAAACACCATATATTTT. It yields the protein CASSLRQTSGNTIYF.

The DNA of the CDR3 is TGCGCCAGCAGCCAAGAAGGCGGGGGAGTCTACGAGCAGTACTTC. Amino acids: CASSQEGGGVYEQYF. The chain recombines TRBV4-3 with TRBJ2-7, with TRBD2 matching over 7 bases. This CDR3 has 15 amino acids. Germline assignment: CDR1 LGHNA and CDR2 YSLEER. V was clipped by 0 bases and J by 3 bases; unmatched bases: 5.

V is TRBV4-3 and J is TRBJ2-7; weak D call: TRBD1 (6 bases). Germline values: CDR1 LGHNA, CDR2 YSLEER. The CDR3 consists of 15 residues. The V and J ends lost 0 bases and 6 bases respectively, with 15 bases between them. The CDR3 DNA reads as TGCGCCAGCAGCCAAGATAGAGGCAGGGGATGCGAGCAGTACTTC. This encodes CASSQDRGRGCEQYF.

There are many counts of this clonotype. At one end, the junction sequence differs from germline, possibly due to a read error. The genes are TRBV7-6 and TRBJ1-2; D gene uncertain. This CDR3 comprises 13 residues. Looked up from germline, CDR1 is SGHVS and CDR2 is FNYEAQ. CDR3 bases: TGTGCCAGCAGCTTAGGTGCCAGTTCGTTCCCCGACTTC. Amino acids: CASSLGASSFPDF. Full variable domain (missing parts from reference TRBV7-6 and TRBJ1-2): GAGVSQSPRYKVTKRGQDVALRCDPISGHVSLYWYRQALGQGPEFLTYFNYEAQQDKSGLPNDRFSAERPEGSISTLTIQRTEQRDSAMYRCASSLGASSFPDFGSGTRLTVV.

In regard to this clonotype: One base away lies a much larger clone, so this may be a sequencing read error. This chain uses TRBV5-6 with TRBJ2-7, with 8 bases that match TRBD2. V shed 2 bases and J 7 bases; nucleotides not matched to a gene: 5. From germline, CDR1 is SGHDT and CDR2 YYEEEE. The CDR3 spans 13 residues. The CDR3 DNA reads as TGTGCCAGCAGCTTACGGGGGGGGCCTGAGCAGTACTTC. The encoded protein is CASSLRGGPEQYF.

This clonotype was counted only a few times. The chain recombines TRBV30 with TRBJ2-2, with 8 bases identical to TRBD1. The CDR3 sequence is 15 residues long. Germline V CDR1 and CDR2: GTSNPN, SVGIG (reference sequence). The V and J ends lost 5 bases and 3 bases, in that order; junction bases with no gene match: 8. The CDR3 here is CAWSGWTGYTGELFF. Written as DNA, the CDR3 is TGTGCCTGGTCAGGATGGACAGGGTACACCGGGGAGCTGTTTTTT.

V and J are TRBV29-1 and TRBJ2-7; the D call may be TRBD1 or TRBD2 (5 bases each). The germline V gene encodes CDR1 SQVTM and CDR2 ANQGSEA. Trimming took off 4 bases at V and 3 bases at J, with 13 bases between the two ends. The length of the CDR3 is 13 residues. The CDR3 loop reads CSVADGANYEQYF. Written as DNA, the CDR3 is TGCAGCGTTGCCGACGGGGCAAACTACGAGCAGTACTTC.

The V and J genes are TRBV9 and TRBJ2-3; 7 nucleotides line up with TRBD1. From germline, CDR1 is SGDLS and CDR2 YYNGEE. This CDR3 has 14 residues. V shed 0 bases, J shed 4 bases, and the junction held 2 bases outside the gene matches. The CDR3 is CASSVDRGADTQYF. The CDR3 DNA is TGTGCCAGCAGCGTAGACAGGGGCGCAGATACGCAGTATTTT.

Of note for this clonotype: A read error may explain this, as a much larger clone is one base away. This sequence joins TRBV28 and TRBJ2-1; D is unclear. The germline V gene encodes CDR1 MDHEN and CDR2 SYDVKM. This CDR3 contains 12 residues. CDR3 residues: CASSFMGNEQLF. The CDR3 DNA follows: TGTGCCAGCAGTTTTATGGGGAATGAGCAGCTCTTC.

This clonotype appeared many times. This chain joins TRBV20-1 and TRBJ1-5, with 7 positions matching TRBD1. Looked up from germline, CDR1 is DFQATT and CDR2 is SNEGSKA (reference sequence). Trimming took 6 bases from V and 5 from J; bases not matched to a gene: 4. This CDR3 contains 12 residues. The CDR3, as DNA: TGCAGTGCCTCCAGGGGGGATCAGCCCCAGCATTTT. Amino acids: CSASRGDQPQHF.

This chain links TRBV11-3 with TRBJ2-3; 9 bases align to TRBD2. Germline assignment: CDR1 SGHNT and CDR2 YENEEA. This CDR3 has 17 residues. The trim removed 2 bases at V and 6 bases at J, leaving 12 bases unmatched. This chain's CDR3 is CASSLRAAGGLTDTQYF. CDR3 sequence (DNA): TGTGCCAGCAGCTTAAGGGCAGCGGGGGGACTAACTGATACGCAGTATTTT.